A selection of T cell receptor beta chains follows, all from one sample in a study of shared clonotypes between healthy human individuals. This table comes from immunoSEQ multiplex PCR, and its TCRdb copy is limited to in-frame clones, with some not included. The sample has 1,100,000 or so clones, around 82% seen once; the top ten hold approximately 0.5%. Sequencing used memory CD4+ T cells from PBMCs. Receptors originate from a man younger than 30 in good health. Some clones in this sample may be carry-over from other donors' samples. Both conserved end residues are part of each CDR3. D genes are given only for firm matches. Clone size is shown for a subset of rows, as once, few, many or a class of expanded clone.

TRBV6-1	NA	NA	TRBJ2-2	TGTGCCAGCAGTGAAGACGGAACCGGGGAGCTGTTTTTT	CASSEDGTGELFF
TRBV9	NA	NA	TRBJ1-3	TGTGCCAGCAGCGAAACGTCAGATGCTGGAAACACCATATATTTT	CASSETSDAGNTIYF
TRBV28	NA	TRBD1	TRBJ1-2	TGTGCCAGCAGTTCGATTGGGACAGGAATCCTCTATGGCTACACCTTC	CASSSIGTGILYGYTF
TRBV19	NA	TRBD2	TRBJ2-2	TGTGCCAGTAGTCCAGCGGCGGGAGCGGCCGGGGAGCTGTTTTTT	CASSPAAGAAGELFF
TRBV5-1	NA	NA	TRBJ2-2	TGCGCCAGCAGCTTGGGCTTTGGGGACAACACCGGGGAGCTGTTTTTT	CASSLGFGDNTGELFF
TRBV7-2	NA	NA	TRBJ2-1	TGTGCCAGCAGCCCCTCCAGACAAGGACCCTACAATGAGCAGTTCTTC	CASSPSRQGPYNEQFF
TRBV7-8	NA	TRBD2	TRBJ2-7	TGTGCCAGCAGCTATGGGACTAGCGGGAGGGGGTACGAGCAGTACTTC	CASSYGTSGRGYEQYF
TRBV28	NA	NA	TRBJ1-2	TGTGCCAGCAGTCCTTACAGGGTCTTGTATGGCTACACCTTC	CASSPYRVLYGYTF
TRBV6-5	once	NA	TRBJ2-2	TGTGCCAGCAGTTTAAATTCGGACGGGGAGCTGTTTTTT	CASSLNSDGELFF
TRBV5-1	once	NA	TRBJ2-3	TGCGCCAGCAGCGTTGTGGGGCCGTGGGGCACAGATACGCAGTATTTT	CASSVVGPWGTDTQYF
TRBV7-6	NA	NA	TRBJ2-1	TGTGCCAGCAGCTTAGCGTCTCTAGCGTACAATGAGCAGTTCTTC	CASSLASLAYNEQFF
TRBV9	NA	TRBD1	TRBJ1-1	TGTGCCAGCAGCGCAACAGGGGGAACTGAAGCTTTCTTT	CASSATGGTEAFF
TRBV12-5	NA	NA	TRBJ2-2	TGTGCTAGTGGTTTGGTGGGGACTCTCGGGGAGCTGTTTTTT	CASGLVGTLGELFF
TRBV18	NA	NA	TRBJ2-1	TGTGCCAGCTCGCCAGGACAGCTGAATGAGCAGTTCTTC	CASSPGQLNEQFF
TRBV5-6	NA	NA	TRBJ1-5	TGTGCCAGCAGCCTCGGCACAGACTATCAGCCCCAGCATTTT	CASSLGTDYQPQHF
TRBV4-2	NA	NA	TRBJ1-4	TGTGCCAGCAGCCAAGTTCAGTTGACAACTAATGAAAAACTGTTTTTT	CASSQVQLTTNEKLFF
TRBV2	NA	NA	TRBJ1-2	TGTGCCAGCAGGGAAGGGTGGGGGAGAGGCTATGGCTACACCTTC	CASREGWGRGYGYTF
TRBV5-1	NA	NA	TRBJ1-1	TGCGCCAGCAGGGGTTGGGGCACTGAAGCTTTCTTT	CASRGWGTEAFF
TRBV7-2	NA	NA	TRBJ1-3	TGTGCCAGCAGCTTAAGCCGTACGGAGACGAGAAACACCATATATTTT	CASSLSRTETRNTIYF
TRBV11-2	NA	NA	TRBJ2-7	TGTGCCAGCAGCTCCCTTGGCGGCTCAGGGCAGTACTTC	CASSSLGGSGQYF
TRBV2	few	NA	TRBJ2-1	TGTGCCAGCAGTGATGCAGGAGGGGCTTTGGGTGAGCAGTTCTTC	CASSDAGGALGEQFF
TRBV18	NA	TRBD1	TRBJ1-5	TGTGCCAGCTCACCGGGGACAGGGATCAATCAGCCCCAGCATTTT	CASSPGTGINQPQHF
TRBV4-3	NA	NA	TRBJ1-2	TGCGCCAGCAGCCAAGTAGCAGAGAACTATGGCTACACCTTC	CASSQVAENYGYTF
TRBV27	NA	TRBD1	TRBJ2-3	TGTGCCAGCAGTTCCCCCGGACAGGGCACAGATACGCAGTATTTT	CASSSPGQGTDTQYF
TRBV2	few	NA	TRBJ1-4	TGTGCCAGCAATCCCTCAGGGTATGAAAAACTGTTTTTT	CASNPSGYEKLFF
TRBV28	NA	NA	TRBJ2-7	TGTGCCAGCAAACTCCAAACCCCGGGGGCCGAGCAGTACTTC	CASKLQTPGAEQYF
TRBV4-2	NA	NA	TRBJ2-1	TGTGCCAGCAGCCAAGATGGACTAAAGGGATACAATGAGCAGTTCTTC	CASSQDGLKGYNEQFF
TRBV5-1	NA	TRBD2	TRBJ2-1	TGCGCCAGCAGCTTGGTAGCGGGAGAGGATGAGCAGTTCTTC	CASSLVAGEDEQFF
TRBV6-1	NA	NA	TRBJ2-2	TGTGCCAGCAGGCAACAACGGCTGGGGACCGGGGAGCTGTTTTTT	CASRQQRLGTGELFF
TRBV4-1	NA	TRBD2	TRBJ2-1	TGCGCCAGCAGCCTGGGACTAGCGGACTACAATGAGCAGTTCTTC	CASSLGLADYNEQFF
TRBV29-1	few	NA	TRBJ1-1	TGCAGCGTTAACAGGGCTGTCACTGAAGCTTTCTTT	CSVNRAVTEAFF
TRBV6-1	NA	NA	TRBJ2-7	TGTGCCAGCAGTGAAGCCTCCCCCAGGGCGGGATACGAGCAGTACTTC	CASSEASPRAGYEQYF
TRBV7-2	NA	NA	TRBJ2-1	TGTGCCAGCAGCTTCCCGGGGAGTCGGAGAGAGCAGTTCTTC	CASSFPGSRREQFF